The T cell receptor beta chain under discussion was sequenced for a study of blood T cell repertoires in COVID-19 (TCRdb year 2020). Regarding the complete study: Samples covering the acute and convalescent phases of COVID-19 were provided by collaborators in the United States, Italy and Spain. Where available, HLA class I and class II types were obtained from metadata supplied by the sample provider rather than from assay-based typing. The material from the prospective study consisted of cDNA or gDNA derived from T cells, B-cell-depleted T cells, or PBMCs. The repertoires were made available in a free public database intended to serve as a resource for research on the immune response to SARS-CoV-2. The dataset comprised deeply sampled blood TCRbeta repertoires from subjects exposed to, actively infected with, or recovered from COVID-19. Samples came from the ongoing ImmuneRACE study (first 160 participants) plus 1,254 subjects from 6 global collaborators. Sample metadata almost always included a de-identified subject ID, COVID-19 status, age in years and sex.

Concerning this clone itself: Its target antigen remains unknown. No base-level quality is on record; no much larger clone is a single base apart.

V sheds 1 base and J sheds 3 bases, leaving 8 bases between their ends. From cysteine to phenylalanine, the CDR3 is 15 amino acids long. Kept here is only the CDR3 DNA, which spans 45 bases and is read in frame from base 1. The germline V gene yields SGDLS for CDR1 and YYNGEE for CDR2. Results and caveats for the whole study, not just this receptor: The amount of clinical and demographic metadata varied by source and participant and was provided uncurated.

Collaborating institutions collected whole blood in K2EDTA tubes following their own protocols. For TCRbeta analysis, collaborator samples were shipped as frozen whole blood, as isolated PBMCs, or as DNA extracted from either sample type. TCRbeta CDR3 regions were amplified from genomic DNA by means of the immunoSEQ Assay, a bias-controlled multiplex PCR. As for the authors' bioinformatics: The number of nucleated cells in each sample was estimated from the amplification of reference gene primers within the assay. To quantify the absolute abundance of each unique TCRbeta CDR3 rearrangement, sequence reads were collapsed and filtered. For each sample, productive Simpson clonality was calculated as the square root of Simpson's diversity index over productive rearrangements. In TCRdb, the immuneACCESS table is reduced to in-frame sequences with V and J assigned. These tables do not hold every clone; where another copy was compared, an unresolved V gene accounts for under half, and the others remain unexplained. V, J and clone size are taken as reported in that table, and D and trimming were inferred from the DNA itself. The sample includes some 170,000 clones, with 87% observed a single time. The top ten hold around 1.5% of the sample.

The sample comprised peripheral blood. The clonotype was recovered from a woman aged 45-65 years with acute or convalescent COVID-19. The sequence links TRBV9 to TRBJ1-6; a tentative D call is TRBD1 (5 bases match). The DNA sequence reads TGTGCCAGCAGCGTAACAGGCCTCTATAATTCACCCCTCCACTTT. Its protein product is CASSVTGLYNSPLHF.